Here is one T cell receptor (beta chain) with its context. This clone appeared a few times. No cognate antigen has been identified for it. No base qualities exist here, and no much larger clone lies one base off it. Receptor libraries were prepared by the immunoSEQ multiplex PCR assay. For the multiplex PCR, a mixture combining 60 forward primers for TCR Vbeta segments and 13 reverse primers for TCR Jbeta segments was used. The CDR3 region of rearranged TCR beta genes was amplified from genomic DNA with a multiplex PCR assay. Amplified TCR beta libraries were sequenced as 87-base-pair reads on the Illumina HiSeq System. The published analysis was carried out like this. A later analysis counted 65 million to 90 million unique TCR beta chains across the 600 to 850 repertoires, and some 11 million of these chains were shared by at least two donors. To remove PCR and sequencing errors, raw reads were error-corrected and collapsed into unique sequences using a nearest-neighbor algorithm that merged closely related sequences. Alignment of CDR3 sequences to IMGT reference sequences was used to assign V, D and J gene segments. For a sequence to be retained, a match of at least six nucleotides was required to both a V gene segment and a J gene segment. A rearrangement counted as productive if the CDR3 had no stop codons and remained in frame with V and J, and every other rearrangement counted as non-productive. Following IMGT convention, CDR3 was defined as the stretch from the second conserved V-encoded cysteine up to the conserved J-encoded phenylalanine. Sequences without an unambiguous match to a single V gene segment were excluded from the earlier analysis of about 600 of the donors. An earlier analysis of approximately 590 of the donors classified V segments as functional when productive rearrangements were above 56.7% and as segregating when the standard deviation between donors was above 5%. To diagnose cytomegalovirus status from the catalog of TCR beta chain sequences, a statistical classification framework was built. In a later analysis, TCR nucleotide sequences were compared against IMGT/GENE-DB human TR gene sequences so that V and J genes could be assigned. A later analysis assigned CDR3 sequences and most-parsimonious VDJ recombination scenarios with the TCRdist pipeline. In a later analysis, every TCR beta chain was defined by the combination of its CDR3 amino acid sequence and its V-gene family, and reads without a unique V-gene family were dropped. In a later analysis, some 600 highly shared, low-generation-probability nucleotide sequences were removed to address suspected cross-contamination and a sequencing artifact. For each public chain, a later analysis derived a clonal expansion index from normalized ranks of inferred template counts within each repertoire. In a later analysis, generation probabilities were computed with a VDJ recombination model fitted to out-of-frame rearrangements, and the resulting probabilities were checked against IGoR. In a later analysis, hypergeometric tests were used to score TCR-TCR, TCR-HLA and TCR-CMV co-occurrence, with a repertoire-size bias correction applied to TCR pairs. False discovery rates were estimated in a later analysis by permuting HLA or CMV assignments 20 times. A later analysis grouped co-occurring TCRs with DBSCAN, adding TCRdist sequence similarity when clustering within HLA-allele-positive subsets. Repertoires with fewer than 30,000 or more than 120,000 public chains were left out of co-occurrence clustering, as were a handful of repertoires with anomalous nucleotide sharing. As stored in TCRdb, this immuneACCESS dataset retains in-frame rearrangements with V and J assigned. A fraction of the clones does not appear; measured against another copy, unresolved V genes explain less than half of the discrepancy, and the remainder lacks a known reason. V and J calls and clone size are as listed in that table; D and trimming were resolved from the DNA. Across this sample there are around 170,000 clones, with 60% to 85% seen only once. The ten largest clonotypes hold around 1.5% of the sample.

This specimen belongs to a study of cytomegalovirus exposure and HLA in healthy donors (dated by TCRdb to about 2017). Turning to the overall study: An earlier analysis of 587 of the donors reported roughly 300 Gb of sequence data and around 100 million unique TCR beta sequences obtained from about 179 million T cells. In the later analysis, no new phenotypic data were used to find candidate immune exposures; instead, reliance was placed on TCR beta sequences and their occurrence across donors. Of the 300 to 500 genotyped donors, 81% were placed in the genetic ancestry cluster associated with self-reported Caucasian donors. The study used immunosequencing to profile the T cell repertoires of 666 subjects and linked those repertoires to cytomegalovirus serostatus. A later analysis re-analyzed previously published TCR beta repertoires from several hundred donors and added high-resolution HLA genotyping to study TCR occurrence patterns. In a later genetic analysis, genome-wide SNP genotypes for about three fifths of the 666 donors were used, and that subset was treated as a discovery cohort. The study was designed to test whether signatures of past pathogen exposure could be identified by cataloging public T cell receptors. Both class I and class II loci were covered by HLA typing, at four-digit resolution. In addition to the first cohort of 650 to 750 subjects, a separate validation cohort of 120 different subjects was used. Donor age, sex, ethnicity and CMV serostatus were compiled together with the repertoire data. Typing coverage varied by locus: 629-630 donors for A, B, C, DRB1 and DQB1; roughly 560 for DQA1; around 610 for DPA1; roughly 470 for DPB1. About 300 gigabases of sequencing data and around 85 million unique TCR sequences made up an early release that covered 640 HLA-typed donors. To decide whether each TCR beta V gene segment behaved as functional or pseudogenic, an earlier analysis of 587 of the donors relied on high-throughput TCR beta sequencing. Several DR-DQ haplotypes were handled as single units for association and clustering because linkage in the cohort was strong. Every repertoire in the discovery cohort had been generated on one and the same sequencing platform. To predict cytomegalovirus infection status, the study brought together high-throughput TCR immunosequencing, statistical association of individual TCRs with disease status, and machine learning. On average, about 240,000 unique TCR beta nucleotide sequences were sequenced per donor among about 400 genotyped donors of the cohort, with roughly 19% of those sequences being non-productive.

Here is what the overall study found, with its caveats: Because counts were too low, seventeen rarely observed V segments, including chromosome 9 orphons, were left out of the earlier analysis of approximately 500 of the donors. A later genetic analysis associated a missense DCLRE1C variant with V-gene and J-gene trimming of TCR beta chains, and an independent cohort replicated the association. The only immune exposure information available for the cohort was CMV serostatus. A later analysis found that HLA-associated TCR beta chains were more clonally expanded and had lower generation probabilities than equally common non-associated chains. A group of highly shared sequence variants was considered likely to be a technical artifact of the sequencing pipeline. In vitro tests confirmed that a few of the cytomegalovirus-associated TCR beta chains recognize cytomegalovirus antigens. Broadly in line with IMGT annotations, most TCR beta V segments showed up in productive rearrangements about 87% or about 30% of the time in an earlier analysis of about 500 of the donors. A further reported finding was that TCR beta sequences accurately predicted the HLA-A and HLA-B alleles for most subjects in the first cohort. In a later analysis, most CMV-associated TCR beta chains were found to appear HLA-restricted, with HLA associations seemingly driven largely by CMV exposure. Linkage disequilibrium might explain the correlated functional status among segregating V segments, but an unknown experimental factor could not be ruled out. A later analysis associated approximately 17,000 TCR beta sequences with specific HLA alleles at a false discovery rate of 0.05. While some public TCRs were present in many individuals, most TCR sequences turned up only very rarely across donors. The classifier was reported to diagnose cytomegalovirus status with high specificity and sensitivity in both the original cohort and the validation cohort. In a later analysis, several top co-occurrence clusters were reported to appear linked to parvovirus B19, influenza, CMV and Epstein-Barr virus. The study gave a list of about 150 TCR beta chains associated with cytomegalovirus. When HLA alleles, especially DR and DQ, strongly co-occurred, TCR associations were difficult to assign to individual alleles. Because some donors lacked HLA typing at each locus, the association tests relied only on the typed subset. Presence/absence analyses assumed roughly uniform sequencing depth across donors, an assumption that may not hold. A later genetic analysis reported fewer N-insertions in productive TCRs among donors in an Asian-associated ancestry cluster than the roughly 720-donor mean. The cohort was sequenced for TCR beta chains only, and without alpha or paired-chain data the features that could be detected were limited. In a later analysis, the rate of TCR association differed among HLA loci, with DRB1 alleles having the most associated TCRs and HLA-C alleles having the fewest. The authors suggested that the approach could potentially be extended to other disease states and immunological phenotypes.

The cohort was made up of several hundred healthy bone marrow donors. Cohort members were all nominally healthy when sampled, although unrecorded immune exposures were likely present. The donor was CMV seronegative and was included in the group of around 320 seronegative cohort members. A peripheral blood sample was collected from each donor, and TCR beta sequencing was performed on peripheral blood mononuclear cells. Genomic DNA was extracted from the blood cell samples with the Qiagen DNeasy Blood Extraction Kit. The material sequenced was PBMCs. This TCR was recovered from a man younger than 30 in good health and CMV-seronegative.

In nucleotides, the sequence is TGCAGCGTTACTGCAGATACGCAGTATTTT. It translates as CSVTADTQYF. The chain uses TRBV29-1 and TRBJ2-3; no D gene call is confident. From its cysteine to its phenylalanine, the CDR3 spans 10 amino acids. Only the CDR3 DNA stays, 30 bases, in frame from base 1. Based on the germline V gene, the CDR1 and CDR2 sequences are SQVTM and ANQGSEA. The V end loses 5 bases and the J end loses 4 bases, and a stretch of 4 bases separates them.